This entry is about one TCR beta chain. Its antigen is still unknown. The entry originates in a study of PD-1 blockade in classical Hodgkin lymphoma. This table comes from immunoSEQ multiplex PCR, and its TCRdb copy is limited to in-frame clones, with some not included. The repertoire holds some 16,000 clones, with approximately 90% as singletons. The study, taken as a whole, reports: Reported baseline diversity: healthy donors highest, relapsed/refractory patients lowest. Causes of the repertoire differences remain undefined, possibly disease activity or prior therapy.

CDR1 is SEHNR, CDR2 FQNEAQ, per germline (reference sequence). The V gene lost 2 bases and the J gene lost 6 bases, with 4 bases spanning the gap. This CDR3 is 11 amino acids long. The time point was: newly diagnosed, previously untreated cHL patient sample. Magnetic negative selection purified CD4+ T cells from thawed PBMCs. Newly diagnosed classical Hodgkin lymphoma PBMCs, still untreated, provided the comparison samples. The sequenced material came from CD4+ T cells from blood. This clonotype originated in a human donor with classical Hodgkin lymphoma. This chain links TRBV7-9 with TRBJ1-1; D is unresolved. CDR3 residues: CASSLRSEAFF. CDR3 in DNA: TGTGCCAGCAGCTTAAGGTCTGAAGCTTTCTTT.